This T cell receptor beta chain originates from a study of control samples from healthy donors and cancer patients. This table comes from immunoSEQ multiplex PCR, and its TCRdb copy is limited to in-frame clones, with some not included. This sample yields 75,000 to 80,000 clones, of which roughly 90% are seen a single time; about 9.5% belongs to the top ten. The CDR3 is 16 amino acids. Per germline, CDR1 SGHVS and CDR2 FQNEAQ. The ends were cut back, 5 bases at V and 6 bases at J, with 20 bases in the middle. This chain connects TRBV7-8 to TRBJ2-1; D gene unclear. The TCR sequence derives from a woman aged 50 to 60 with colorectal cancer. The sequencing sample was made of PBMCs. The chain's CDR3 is CASSQHVAGVGNEQFF. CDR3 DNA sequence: TGTGCCAGCAGCCAACATGTGGCAGGCGTAGGCAATGAGCAGTTCTTC.